Listed below are T cell receptor beta chains from one sample, sequenced in a study of OX40 agonist ivuxolimab in advanced cancers. Only in-frame clones appear in the TCRdb table, and some are missing; sequencing was by immunoSEQ multiplex PCR. In the table there are roughly 60,000 clones, 91% of which are singletons. The sample here was CD4+ or CD8+ T cells sorted from blood, taken in a trial of the OX40 agonist ivuxolimab. The source is an adult with an advanced solid tumor such as melanoma, head and neck, liver or kidney cancer. Each CDR3 is given with its conserved first and last residue. D genes are given only for firm matches. A clone size is listed for some rows: how often the clone was seen (once, few, many), or a class if it is expanded.

CDR3 DNA: TGTGCCAGCAGGGAACTAACCCCAGATACGCAGTATTTT
CDR3 protein: CASRELTPDTQYF
J gene: TRBJ2-3
D gene: .
V gene: TRBV28
clone size: .

CDR3 DNA: TGTGCCACCAGCAAGGACGGTGCGTCCTACGAGCAGTACTTC
CDR3 protein: CATSKDGASYEQYF
J gene: TRBJ2-7
D gene: .
V gene: TRBV15
clone size: .

CDR3 DNA: TGTGCCAGCAGCGCGCGGGACTGGATAGACACAGATACGCAGTATTTT
CDR3 protein: CASSARDWIDTDTQYF
J gene: TRBJ2-3
D gene: .
V gene: TRBV7-2
clone size: .

CDR3 DNA: TGTGCCAGTAGTATAATGGAGGGACTCACCGGGGAGCTGTTTTTT
CDR3 protein: CASSIMEGLTGELFF
J gene: TRBJ2-2
D gene: .
V gene: TRBV19
clone size: .

CDR3 DNA: TGTGCCAGCAGTTTATCCGGGGGGGCACAAGCTTTCTTT
CDR3 protein: CASSLSGGAQAFF
J gene: TRBJ1-1
D gene: .
V gene: TRBV28
clone size: .

CDR3 DNA: TGTGCCAGTAGGGCCTATGCGGGAGGGGGTAGCTATGAGCAGTTCTTC
CDR3 protein: CASRAYAGGGSYEQFF
J gene: TRBJ2-1
D gene: TRBD2
V gene: TRBV19
clone size: .

CDR3 DNA: TGTGCCAGCAGCCCCCAGGCTAGCCACACCGGGGAGCTGTTTTTT
CDR3 protein: CASSPQASHTGELFF
J gene: TRBJ2-2
D gene: .
V gene: TRBV7-3
clone size: .

CDR3 DNA: TGTGCCAGCAGCGTAGATCAGGGCTCCTACGAGCAGTACTTC
CDR3 protein: CASSVDQGSYEQYF
J gene: TRBJ2-7
D gene: .
V gene: TRBV9
clone size: .

CDR3 DNA: TGTGCCAGCAGTCAGGACAGGGTTAACTATGGCTACACCTTC
CDR3 protein: CASSQDRVNYGYTF
J gene: TRBJ1-2
D gene: TRBD1
V gene: TRBV2
clone size: .

CDR3 DNA: TGCAGTGCTAGAGACAGAGAGCAGTTCTTC
CDR3 protein: CSARDREQFF
J gene: TRBJ2-1
D gene: .
V gene: TRBV20-1
clone size: .

CDR3 DNA: TGCGCCAGCAGCTTGTTCCAGGGCTATGGCTACACCTTC
CDR3 protein: CASSLFQGYGYTF
J gene: TRBJ1-2
D gene: .
V gene: TRBV5-1
clone size: .

CDR3 DNA: TGTGCCAGCAGCTCGCGTTATGAGCAGTTCTTC
CDR3 protein: CASSSRYEQFF
J gene: TRBJ2-1
D gene: .
V gene: TRBV7-2
clone size: .

CDR3 DNA: TGCGCCAGCAGCTTCCCACAGGGGAACACTGAAGCTTTCTTT
CDR3 protein: CASSFPQGNTEAFF
J gene: TRBJ1-1
D gene: .
V gene: TRBV5-1
clone size: .

CDR3 DNA: TGTGCCAGCAGCTTTCTAGACAGCACCTACGAGCAGTACTTC
CDR3 protein: CASSFLDSTYEQYF
J gene: TRBJ2-7
D gene: .
V gene: TRBV7-8
clone size: .

CDR3 DNA: TGTGCCATCAGTGAGCGAGGGACTAGCGGAGGGGATACGCAGTATTTT
CDR3 protein: CAISERGTSGGDTQYF
J gene: TRBJ2-3
D gene: TRBD2
V gene: TRBV10-3
clone size: .

CDR3 DNA: TGTGCCAGCAGAGTAGGACGGCCTGCTACCGGGGAGCTGTTTTTT
CDR3 protein: CASRVGRPATGELFF
J gene: TRBJ2-2
D gene: .
V gene: TRBV2
clone size: .

CDR3 DNA: TGTGCCAGCAGTGCCCTCCCGACAAACTACAAGCGGAATGAGCAGTTCTTC
CDR3 protein: CASSALPTNYKRNEQFF
J gene: TRBJ2-1
D gene: .
V gene: TRBV6-1
clone size: .

CDR3 DNA: TGTGCCAGCTCACTGGGGACGGGCCGGGAGACCCAGTACTTC
CDR3 protein: CASSLGTGRETQYF
J gene: TRBJ2-5
D gene: .
V gene: TRBV18
clone size: .

CDR3 DNA: TGCAGCGTTGGTAAGACGGGAGGTAACACCGGGGAGCTGTTTTTT
CDR3 protein: CSVGKTGGNTGELFF
J gene: TRBJ2-2
D gene: TRBD2
V gene: TRBV29-1
clone size: .

CDR3 DNA: TGTGCCAGCAGCTCTCGGGGGACCCAGTACTTC
CDR3 protein: CASSSRGTQYF
J gene: TRBJ2-5
D gene: .
V gene: TRBV27
clone size: .

CDR3 DNA: TGTGCCTGGAGGGCTAGCGGGAGGGCCTACAATGAGCAGTTCTTC
CDR3 protein: CAWRASGRAYNEQFF
J gene: TRBJ2-1
D gene: TRBD2
V gene: TRBV30
clone size: .

CDR3 DNA: TGTGCCACCGGACGGCGGGAAGGCGCAGATACGCAGTATTTT
CDR3 protein: CATGRREGADTQYF
J gene: TRBJ2-3
D gene: .
V gene: TRBV11-3
clone size: .

CDR3 DNA: TGTGCCAGCAGCTCACTGTCCTACGAGCAGTACTTC
CDR3 protein: CASSSLSYEQYF
J gene: TRBJ2-7
D gene: .
V gene: TRBV11-3
clone size: few

CDR3 DNA: TGTGCCAGCAGCAAGCCCGGGACAGGGGGCTCGAATACGCAGTATTTT
CDR3 protein: CASSKPGTGGSNTQYF
J gene: TRBJ2-3
D gene: TRBD1
V gene: TRBV7-9
clone size: .

CDR3 DNA: TGTGCCAGCAGCCCGCGGAGCAGGGCAGGAGGCTACACCTTC
CDR3 protein: CASSPRSRAGGYTF
J gene: TRBJ1-2
D gene: .
V gene: TRBV7-2
clone size: .

CDR3 DNA: TGCGCCAGCAGCCCTTGGGCTGCCACCGGGGAGCTGTTTTTT
CDR3 protein: CASSPWAATGELFF
J gene: TRBJ2-2
D gene: .
V gene: TRBV5-1
clone size: .

CDR3 DNA: TGTGCCAGCAGCGTAGGACCAAGACCCGAGGGGATCACCGGGGAGCTGTTTTTT
CDR3 protein: CASSVGPRPEGITGELFF
J gene: TRBJ2-2
D gene: .
V gene: TRBV9
clone size: .

CDR3 DNA: TGTGCCAGCAGCTTGCAGAGCACAGATACGCAGTATTTT
CDR3 protein: CASSLQSTDTQYF
J gene: TRBJ2-3
D gene: .
V gene: TRBV7-3
clone size: .

CDR3 DNA: TGTGCCAGCAGCTTAGTGGGAGCGGGAAGCCAAGACACGCAGTATTTT
CDR3 protein: CASSLVGAGSQDTQYF
J gene: TRBJ2-3
D gene: TRBD2
V gene: TRBV7-2
clone size: once

CDR3 DNA: TGCGCCAGCAGCGCAGGGACCGGAGTAGGTGAGCAGTTCTTC
CDR3 protein: CASSAGTGVGEQFF
J gene: TRBJ2-1
D gene: .
V gene: TRBV5-1
clone size: .

CDR3 DNA: TGTGCCAGCAGCTCCGGGGCGCGGGAGACCCAGTACTTC
CDR3 protein: CASSSGARETQYF
J gene: TRBJ2-5
D gene: .
V gene: TRBV6-6
clone size: once

CDR3 DNA: TGCGCCAGCAGCAGGGGGGACGGTTCCTACGAGCAGTACTTC
CDR3 protein: CASSRGDGSYEQYF
J gene: TRBJ2-7
D gene: .
V gene: TRBV5-1
clone size: .

CDR3 DNA: TGTGCCAGCAGCTCCGGGACAGGGGGCTACGGGGCCAACGTCCTGACTTTC
CDR3 protein: CASSSGTGGYGANVLTF
J gene: TRBJ2-6
D gene: TRBD1
V gene: TRBV11-1
clone size: .

CDR3 DNA: TGTGCCAGCAGCTCCCCCCGGGACAGGGCCAATGAGCAGTTCTTC
CDR3 protein: CASSSPRDRANEQFF
J gene: TRBJ2-1
D gene: TRBD1
V gene: TRBV7-2
clone size: .

CDR3 DNA: TGTGCCAGCTCACCAAGAGGAAGCGGGACTACCTACGAGCAGTACTTC
CDR3 protein: CASSPRGSGTTYEQYF
J gene: TRBJ2-7
D gene: TRBD2
V gene: TRBV18
clone size: .

CDR3 DNA: TGTGCCAGCAGTGAATACGGGAGTGGGGCCAACGTCCTGACTTTC
CDR3 protein: CASSEYGSGANVLTF
J gene: TRBJ2-6
D gene: .
V gene: TRBV25-1
clone size: once

CDR3 DNA: TGTGCCAGCAGCGTAGCTGGGACTCAAGAGACCCAGTACTTC
CDR3 protein: CASSVAGTQETQYF
J gene: TRBJ2-5
D gene: .
V gene: TRBV9
clone size: .

CDR3 DNA: TGCGCCAGCAGCGCTTCTCCCTCTAGCACAGATACGCAGTATTTT
CDR3 protein: CASSASPSSTDTQYF
J gene: TRBJ2-3
D gene: .
V gene: TRBV5-1
clone size: .

CDR3 DNA: TGTGCCAGCAGCGGGCCTCTAGCGGGACTCTACAATGAGCAGTTCTTC
CDR3 protein: CASSGPLAGLYNEQFF
J gene: TRBJ2-1
D gene: TRBD2
V gene: TRBV9
clone size: .

CDR3 DNA: TGTGCCAGCAGTCCCCCGGTAGGGGGGTCGTACTTC
CDR3 protein: CASSPPVGGSYF
J gene: TRBJ2-5
D gene: .
V gene: TRBV28
clone size: .

CDR3 DNA: TGTGCCAGCAGCTCCAGGGAGTTGGCTGAAGCTTTCTTT
CDR3 protein: CASSSRELAEAFF
J gene: TRBJ1-1
D gene: .
V gene: TRBV5-4
clone size: few

CDR3 DNA: TGTGCCAGCAGAACCCGTACGGCAGATACGCAGTATTTT
CDR3 protein: CASRTRTADTQYF
J gene: TRBJ2-3
D gene: .
V gene: TRBV6-1
clone size: .

CDR3 DNA: TGTGCCAGCAGTTTCCGCCCCGGGCTAGCGGGAAGGTACGAGCAGTACTTC
CDR3 protein: CASSFRPGLAGRYEQYF
J gene: TRBJ2-7
D gene: TRBD2
V gene: TRBV27
clone size: once